What follows are 23 T cell receptor beta chains derived from one specimen sequenced in a study of T-cell memory formation after mild COVID-19. One entry per CDR3 protein, called by TCRdb with MiXCR from the 5' RACE reads. The table lists roughly 450,000 distinct CDR3 sequences, about 20% of them singletons. Specimen: PBMCs or a T cell subset sorted from them (not recorded which). The receptors shown here come from an adult woman who had mild COVID-19 (a few samples of this study predate the infection). Cell type and time point are not known.

In its sample, this clonotype was seen a few times. The gene calls are TRBV27 and TRBJ2-7, with D perhaps TRBD1 (6 bases). Trimming cost V 11 bases and J 4 bases, with 15 bases left between them. From germline, CDR1 is MNHEY and CDR2 SMNVEV (reference sequence). CDR3 length: 12 residues. In DNA form, the CDR3 reads TGTGCCGAACACTACAGGGAGTACGAGCAGTACTTC. Translating gives CAEHYREYEQYF.

J is TRBJ2-6 and V is TRBV20-1; possibly TRBD2 for D (6 bases). The CDR3 is 18 residues long. Trimming took 1 base from V and 0 from J, leaving 16 bases between them. Germline CDR1 is DFQATT and CDR2 is SNEGSKA (reference sequence). CDR3 protein: CSARANGGLYSGANVLTF. Written as DNA, the CDR3 is TGCAGTGCTAGAGCTAATGGGGGGTTATACTCTGGGGCCAACGTCCTGACTTTC.

In its sample, this clonotype was seen a few times. The gene calls are TRBV10-3 and TRBJ2-3; D perhaps matches TRBD1 (5 bases). This CDR3 is built from 17 residues. V gave up 3 bases and J gave up 0 bases, with 16 bases separating them. The germline gives CDR1 ENHRY, CDR2 SYGVKD. As DNA, the CDR3 is TGTGCCATCAGTGACGCGAGACAGCTTTCTAGCACAGATACGCAGTATTTT. It is translated as CAISDARQLSSTDTQYF.

The chain links TRBV9 to TRBJ2-1; weak D call: TRBD2 (5 bases). The CDR3 runs to 15 residues. V lost 0 bases, J lost 9 bases, and 16 bases lay in between. The germline gives CDR1 SGDLS, CDR2 YYNGEE. CDR3: CASSVDAGVVGEQFF. The CDR3, as DNA: TGTGCCAGCAGCGTAGATGCCGGGGTGGTGGGTGAGCAGTTCTTC.

This clonotype was seen only a few times. This chain uses TRBV9 with TRBJ1-1; TRBD1 matches at 7 bases. CDR3 length equals 16 residues. With V trimmed by 2 bases and J by 0 bases, 7 bases remained unmatched. Germline values: CDR1 SGDLS, CDR2 YYNGEE. The CDR3 region has the DNA TGTGCCAGCAGCGTCGGACAGGTTTTCATGAACACTGAAGCTTTCTTT. It encodes CASSVGQVFMNTEAFF.

This clonotype turned up a few times. The chain uses TRBV4-2 and TRBJ2-2; no clear D gene. Germline loops: CDR1 LGHNA, CDR2 YNFKEQ. The CDR3 has 15 residues. Trimming stripped 5 bases from V and 3 bases from J, with 13 bases between. For the CDR3, the DNA is TGTGCCAGCAGCTTAGATAACATTTACACCGGGGAGCTGTTTTTT. Its protein is CASSLDNIYTGELFF.

This chain joins TRBV6-5 and TRBJ1-1; D may be TRBD1 (5 bases). CDR3 length equals 14 residues. With 5 bases removed from V and 3 bases from J, the gap between germline ends came to 13 bases. The germline gives CDR1 MNHEY, CDR2 SVGAGI. Here the CDR3 reads CASSPPGGYTEAFF. CDR3 sequence (DNA): TGTGCCAGCAGTCCCCCGGGGGGTTACACTGAAGCTTTCTTT.

As for this clonotype: This sequence may be a read error, since a much larger clone differs from it by one base. The chain joins TRBV5-1 to TRBJ1-2, with D unresolved. Germline V lookup: CDR1 SGHRS, CDR2 YFSETQ. The CDR3 spans 15 residues. This CDR3 is CDSSLVKGSTHGYTF. The CDR3 bases are TGCGACAGCAGCTTGGTCAAAGGGTCAACTCATGGCTACACCTTC.

A few counts support this clonotype. The rearrangement links TRBV19 to TRBJ2-1, with D perhaps matching TRBD1 or TRBD2 (5 bases each). This CDR3 is built from 15 residues. Trimming removed 6 bases at V and 6 bases at J, with 18 bases between. Germline-derived CDR1 and CDR2 are LNHDA and SQIVND (reference sequence). CDR3 DNA sequence: TGTGCCAGTAGCCGCCGGACCCGGGACGTCAATGAGCAGTTCTTC. Protein product: CASSRRTRDVNEQFF.

This clonotype has only a few counts. V usage is TRBV7-9 and J usage is TRBJ2-2, with 10 bases that match TRBD1. Trimming took 5 bases from V and 4 from J; bases not matched to a gene: 7. The germline CDR1 and CDR2 sequences are SEHNR and FQNEAQ (reference sequence). The CDR3 runs 16 residues. This chain's CDR3 is CASSPGDRGRTGELFF. CDR3 nucleotides: TGTGCCAGCAGCCCAGGCGACAGGGGGCGCACCGGGGAGCTGTTTTTT.

This clonotype was seen many times. The chain couples TRBV14 to TRBJ2-5, with 7 bases matching TRBD1. Germline loops: CDR1 SGHDN, CDR2 FVKESK. CDR3 length: 15 residues. V lost 0 bases and J lost 2; bases outside the gene matches: 3. CDR3 nucleotide sequence: TGTGCCAGCAGCCAAGAAACAGGGGTACAAGAGACCCAGTACTTC. As protein: CASSQETGVQETQYF. The full variable domain, with the rest looked up from reference TRBV14 and TRBJ2-5, is EAGVTQFPSHSVIEKGQTVTLRCDPISGHDNLYWYRRVMGKEIKFLLHFVKESKQDESGMPNNRFLAERTGGTYSTLKVQPAELEDSGVYFCASSQETGVQETQYFGPGTRLLVL.

This clonotype was counted only a few times. V is TRBV9 and J is TRBJ2-6, with 8 bases fitting TRBD1. The CDR3 is 18 residues long. Germline V gives CDR1 SGDLS, CDR2 YYNGEE. J was trimmed by 2 bases and V by 5 bases; bases with no gene match: 12. Here the CDR3 reads CASRIDPGGKAGANVLTF. Written as DNA, the CDR3 is TGTGCCAGCAGAATCGACCCAGGGGGCAAAGCTGGGGCCAACGTCCTGACTTTC.

The chain employs TRBV7-8 and TRBJ2-3; TRBD2 agrees at 7 bases. The CDR3 has 17 residues. Germline values: CDR1 SGHVS, CDR2 FQNEAQ. Trimming at V came to 1 base and at J to 1 base, leaving 8 bases not matched to a gene. The chain's CDR3 is CASSLVGGGPGTDTQYF. DNA for the CDR3: TGTGCCAGCAGCTTAGTTGGGGGAGGGCCTGGCACAGATACGCAGTATTTT.

The rearrangement links TRBV4-1 to TRBJ2-3; possibly TRBD2 for D (5 bases). Trimming removed 3 bases from V and 1 base from J, with 14 bases in between. Germline-derived CDR1 and CDR2 are MGHRA and YSYEKL. This CDR3 spans 16 amino acids. The CDR3 DNA reads TGCGCCAGCAGCCAGGAGGTCGGGTCAGGCACAGATACGCAGTATTTT. It is translated as CASSQEVGSGTDTQYF.

The genes are TRBV7-8 and TRBJ1-2; D uncertain. The germline V and J ends were trimmed by 4 bases and 2 bases, with 14 bases remaining between them. Germline assignment: CDR1 SGHVS and CDR2 FQNEAQ. The length of the CDR3 is 15 residues. CDR3 DNA sequence: TGTGCCAGCAGCTCCCTGGGTGACTCGAACTATGGCTACACCTTC. This gives the protein CASSSLGDSNYGYTF.

This clonotype was detected a few times. J is TRBJ2-1 and V is TRBV6-2 or TRBV6-3; D ambiguous. The V gene's germline CDR1 is MNHEY and CDR2 SVGEGT. V was pared by 2 bases and J by 4 bases, with 6 bases between. This CDR3 region has 13 residues. The CDR3 DNA reads TGTGCCAGCAGTTACGAACCTTACAATGAGCAGTTCTTC. Protein product: CASSYEPYNEQFF.

This clonotype was seen more than once but under ten times. The V gene is TRBV7-3, the J gene TRBJ1-1; D gene unclear. The CDR3 has 17 amino acids. The V end was cut by 5 bases, the J end by 4 bases, with 23 bases between. Germline lookup yields CDR1 SGHTA and CDR2 FQGTGA. For the CDR3, the DNA is TGTGCCAGCAGCCCCCCAGGCCATCGCCCCCCGAGCACTGAAGCTTTCTTT. This gives the protein CASSPPGHRPPSTEAFF.

This clonotype has at least ten counts. This chain links TRBV11-2 with TRBJ2-7, with D possibly being TRBD2 (7 bases). CDR3 size: 15 residues. The V end lost 4 bases, the J end lost 6 bases, and 19 bases lay between the germline ends. Looked up from germline, CDR1 is SGHAT and CDR2 is FQNNGV. This CDR3 is CASSSGGQFGPEQYF. CDR3 bases: TGTGCCAGCAGCTCCGGGGGGCAGTTCGGCCCCGAGCAGTACTTC.

This clonotype was found a few times. The genes are TRBV4-1 and TRBJ2-2; a possible D gene is TRBD2 (5 bases). Germline V lookup: CDR1 MGHRA, CDR2 YSYEKL. V gave up 1 base and J gave up 1 base, with 7 bases separating them. The CDR3 runs 15 residues. The CDR3 sequence: CASSQVGGNTGELFF. CDR3 sequence (DNA): TGCGCCAGCAGCCAAGTCGGAGGGAACACCGGGGAGCTGTTTTTT.

The chain uses TRBV4-1 and TRBJ1-1, with D uncertain. V was trimmed by 6 bases and J by 10 bases, leaving 18 bases between them. The CDR3 length is 13 residues. The germline V gene encodes CDR1 MGHRA and CDR2 YSYEKL. The CDR3 is CASRSVAGSGAFF. CDR3 bases: TGCGCCAGCAGGTCGGTGGCGGGCTCAGGAGCTTTCTTT.

The rearrangement joins TRBV15 to TRBJ2-2; D may match TRBD1 or TRBD2 (5 bases each). The CDR3 runs to 15 residues. V lost 1 base, J lost 1 base, and 7 bases lay in between. Germline lookup yields CDR1 LNHNV and CDR2 YYDKDF (reference sequence). The CDR3 DNA sequence: TGTGCCACCAGCAGAGGGGGGTTGAACACCGGGGAGCTGTTTTTT. Its protein product is CATSRGGLNTGELFF.

This chain links TRBV5-5 with TRBJ1-5; no reliable D call. Germline assignment: CDR1 SGHKS and CDR2 YYEKEE (reference sequence). The V end lost 0 bases, the J end lost 4 bases, and 8 bases lay between the germline ends. CDR3 size: 14 residues. The CDR3, as DNA: TGTGCCAGCAGCTTGGGGTCGGATAATCAGCCCCAGCATTTT. It specifies CASSLGSDNQPQHF.

This clonotype was seen only a few times. This chain connects TRBV28 to TRBJ1-1; TRBD1 agrees at 7 bases. Germline CDR1 is MDHEN and CDR2 is SYDVKM. The CDR3 covers 16 residues. V dropped 5 bases and J dropped 0; count of bases not matched to a gene: 9. CDR3 bases: TGTGCCAGCAGTGGGGGGACAGCGCTAATGAACACTGAAGCTTTCTTT. The encoded protein is CASSGGTALMNTEAFF.